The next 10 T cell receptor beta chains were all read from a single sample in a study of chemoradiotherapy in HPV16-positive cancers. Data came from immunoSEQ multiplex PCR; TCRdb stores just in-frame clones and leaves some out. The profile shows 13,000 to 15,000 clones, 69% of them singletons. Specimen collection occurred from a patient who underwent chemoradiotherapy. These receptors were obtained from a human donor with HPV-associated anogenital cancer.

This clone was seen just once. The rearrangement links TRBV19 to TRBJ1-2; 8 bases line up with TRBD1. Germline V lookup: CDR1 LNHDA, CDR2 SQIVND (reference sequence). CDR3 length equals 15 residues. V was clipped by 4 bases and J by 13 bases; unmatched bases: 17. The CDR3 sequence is CASSTGTGLTNFATF. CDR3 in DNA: TGTGCCAGTAGTACCGGGACAGGCCTGACTAATTTTGCCACCTTC.

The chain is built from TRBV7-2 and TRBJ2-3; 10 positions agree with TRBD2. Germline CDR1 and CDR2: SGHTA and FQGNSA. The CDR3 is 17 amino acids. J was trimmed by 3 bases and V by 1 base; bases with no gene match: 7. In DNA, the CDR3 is TGTGCCAGCAGCTTAGGTGTTAGCGGGGGGACTACAGATACGCAGTATTTT. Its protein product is CASSLGVSGGTTDTQYF.

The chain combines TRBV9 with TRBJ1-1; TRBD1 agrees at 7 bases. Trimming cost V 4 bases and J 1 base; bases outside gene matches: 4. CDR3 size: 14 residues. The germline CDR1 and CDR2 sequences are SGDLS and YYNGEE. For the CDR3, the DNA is TGTGCCAGCAGCTCAGGGGGTTGGAACACTGAAGCTTTCTTT. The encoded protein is CASSSGGWNTEAFF.

CDR3 residues: CASSETSGGALTDTQYF. For the CDR3, the DNA is TGCGCCAGCAGTGAGACTAGCGGGGGGGCCCTAACAGATACGCAGTATTTT. V gene TRBV10-1 combines with J gene TRBJ2-3, with TRBD2 identical over 13 bases. In germline, CDR1 is WNHNN, CDR2 SYGVQD (reference sequence). The V segment lost 2 bases and the J segment 3 bases; nucleotides outside the gene matches: 5. The CDR3 consists of 17 residues.

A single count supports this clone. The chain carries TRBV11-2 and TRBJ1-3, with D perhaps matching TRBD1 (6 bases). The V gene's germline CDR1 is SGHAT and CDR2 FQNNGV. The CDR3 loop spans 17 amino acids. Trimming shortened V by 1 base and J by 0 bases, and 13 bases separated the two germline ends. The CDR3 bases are TGTGCCAGCAGCTTAGTCACAGGGCGAGGCTCTGGAAACACCATATATTTT. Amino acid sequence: CASSLVTGRGSGNTIYF.

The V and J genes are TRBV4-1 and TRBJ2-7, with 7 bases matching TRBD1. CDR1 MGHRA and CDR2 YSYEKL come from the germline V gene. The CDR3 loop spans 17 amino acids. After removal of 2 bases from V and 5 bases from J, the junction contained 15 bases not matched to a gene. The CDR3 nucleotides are TGCGCCAGCAGCCAATTCGTATTGGGACAGCGTGCCAACGAGCAGTACTTC. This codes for CASSQFVLGQRANEQYF.

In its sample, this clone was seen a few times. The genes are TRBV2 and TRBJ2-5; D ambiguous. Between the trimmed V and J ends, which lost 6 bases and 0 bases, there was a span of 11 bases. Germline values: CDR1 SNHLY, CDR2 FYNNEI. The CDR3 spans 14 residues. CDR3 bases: TGTGCCAGCAGGATAAGGACGTACCAAGAGACCCAGTACTTC. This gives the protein CASRIRTYQETQYF.

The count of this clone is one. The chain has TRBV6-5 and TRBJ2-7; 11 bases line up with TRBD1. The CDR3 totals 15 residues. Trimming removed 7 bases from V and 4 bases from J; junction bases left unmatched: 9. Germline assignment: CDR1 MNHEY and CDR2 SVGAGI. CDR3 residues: CASIKTGTGGYEQYF. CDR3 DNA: TGTGCCAGCATTAAAACCGGGACAGGGGGGTACGAGCAGTACTTC.

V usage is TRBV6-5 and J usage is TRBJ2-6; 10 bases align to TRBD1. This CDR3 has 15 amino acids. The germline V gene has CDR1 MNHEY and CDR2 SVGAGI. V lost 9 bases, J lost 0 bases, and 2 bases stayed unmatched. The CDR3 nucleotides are TGTGCCAGTCGGGACAGGGGCTCTGGGGCCAACGTCCTGACTTTC. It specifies CASRDRGSGANVLTF.

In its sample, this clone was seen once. Written as DNA, the CDR3 is TGTGCCAGCAACCCACTAGCGGGGATCACAGATACGCAGTATTTT. Translation: CASNPLAGITDTQYF. The rearrangement links TRBV2 to TRBJ2-3; 10 bases are shared with TRBD2. The length of the CDR3 is 15 residues. Trimming removed 7 bases from V and 2 bases from J; junction bases left unmatched: 6. Germline V gene data show CDR1 as SNHLY and CDR2 as FYNNEI.